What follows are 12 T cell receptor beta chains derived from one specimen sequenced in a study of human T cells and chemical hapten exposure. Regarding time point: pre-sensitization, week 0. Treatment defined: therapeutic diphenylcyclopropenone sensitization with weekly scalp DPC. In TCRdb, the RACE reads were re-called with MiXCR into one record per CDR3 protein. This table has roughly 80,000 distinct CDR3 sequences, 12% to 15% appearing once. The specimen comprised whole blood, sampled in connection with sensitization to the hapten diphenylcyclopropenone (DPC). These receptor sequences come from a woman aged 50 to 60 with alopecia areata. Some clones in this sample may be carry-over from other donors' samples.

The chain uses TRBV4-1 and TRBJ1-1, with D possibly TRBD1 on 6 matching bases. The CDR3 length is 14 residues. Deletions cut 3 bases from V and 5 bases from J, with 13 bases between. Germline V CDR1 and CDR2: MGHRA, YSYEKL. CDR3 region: CASSQMYRETEAFF. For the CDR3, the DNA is TGCGCCAGCAGCCAGATGTACAGGGAAACTGAAGCTTTCTTT.

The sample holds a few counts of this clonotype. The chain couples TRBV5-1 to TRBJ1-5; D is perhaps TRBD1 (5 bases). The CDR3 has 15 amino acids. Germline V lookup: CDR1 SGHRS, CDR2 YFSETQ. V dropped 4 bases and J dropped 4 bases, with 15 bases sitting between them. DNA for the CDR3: TGCGCCAGCAGCCCGGAAGGATCAGGGAATCAGCCCCAGCATTTT. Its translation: CASSPEGSGNQPQHF.

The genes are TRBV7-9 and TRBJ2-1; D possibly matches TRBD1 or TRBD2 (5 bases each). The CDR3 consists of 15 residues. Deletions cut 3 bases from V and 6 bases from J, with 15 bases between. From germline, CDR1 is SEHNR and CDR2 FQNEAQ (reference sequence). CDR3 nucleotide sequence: TGTGCCAGCAGCTTGGGGCACTCTGGGGGCAATGAGCAGTTCTTC. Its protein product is CASSLGHSGGNEQFF.

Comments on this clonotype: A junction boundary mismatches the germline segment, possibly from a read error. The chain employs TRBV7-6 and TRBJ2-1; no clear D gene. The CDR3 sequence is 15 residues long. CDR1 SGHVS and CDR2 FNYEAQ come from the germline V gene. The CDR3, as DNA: TGTGTCAGCACCTCTTCGAGGACGGTGGGTGGGGAGCAGTTCTTC. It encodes CVSTSSRTVGGEQFF. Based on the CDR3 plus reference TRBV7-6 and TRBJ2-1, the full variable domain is GAGVSQSPRYKVTKRGQDVALRCDPISGHVSLYWYRQALGQGPEFLTYFNYEAQQDKSGLPNDRFSAERPEGSISTLTIQRTEQRDSAMYRCVSTSSRTVGGEQFFGPGTRLTVL.

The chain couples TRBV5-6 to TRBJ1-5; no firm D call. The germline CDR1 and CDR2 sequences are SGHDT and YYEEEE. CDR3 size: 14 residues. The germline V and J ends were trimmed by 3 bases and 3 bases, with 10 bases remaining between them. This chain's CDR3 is CASSSAADNQPQHF. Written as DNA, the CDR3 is TGTGCCAGCAGCTCGGCGGCAGACAATCAGCCCCAGCATTTT.

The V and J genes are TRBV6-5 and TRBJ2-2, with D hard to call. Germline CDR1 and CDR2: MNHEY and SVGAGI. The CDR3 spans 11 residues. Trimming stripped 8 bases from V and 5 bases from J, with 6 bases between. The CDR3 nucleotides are TGTGCCAGCCTTGGGACCGGGGAGCTGTTTTTT. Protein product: CASLGTGELFF.

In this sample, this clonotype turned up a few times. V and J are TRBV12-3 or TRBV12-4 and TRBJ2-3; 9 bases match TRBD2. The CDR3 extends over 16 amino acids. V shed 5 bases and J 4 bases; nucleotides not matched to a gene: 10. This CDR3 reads CASSIEREVGPDTQYF. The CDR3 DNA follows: TGTGCCAGCAGTATAGAGCGGGAGGTGGGGCCAGATACGCAGTATTTT.

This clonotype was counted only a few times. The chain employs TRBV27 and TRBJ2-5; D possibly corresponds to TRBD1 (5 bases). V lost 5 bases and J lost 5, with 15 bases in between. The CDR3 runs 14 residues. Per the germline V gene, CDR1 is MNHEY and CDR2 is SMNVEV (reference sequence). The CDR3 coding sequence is TGTGCCAGCAGTCCTCAGGGCGTAATTGAGACCCAGTACTTC. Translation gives CASSPQGVIETQYF.

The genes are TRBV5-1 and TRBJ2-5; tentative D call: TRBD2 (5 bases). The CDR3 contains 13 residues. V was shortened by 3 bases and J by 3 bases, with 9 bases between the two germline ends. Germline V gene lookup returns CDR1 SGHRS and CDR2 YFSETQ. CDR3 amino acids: CASSSQAEETQYF. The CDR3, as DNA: TGCGCCAGCAGCTCCCAAGCGGAAGAGACCCAGTACTTC.

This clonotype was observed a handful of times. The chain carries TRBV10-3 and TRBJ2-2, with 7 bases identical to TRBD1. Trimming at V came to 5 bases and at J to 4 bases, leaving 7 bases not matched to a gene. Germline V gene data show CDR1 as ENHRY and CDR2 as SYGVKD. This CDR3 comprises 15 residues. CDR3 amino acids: CAISQTGVTTGELFF. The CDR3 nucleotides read TGTGCCATCAGTCAAACAGGGGTGACCACCGGGGAGCTGTTTTTT.

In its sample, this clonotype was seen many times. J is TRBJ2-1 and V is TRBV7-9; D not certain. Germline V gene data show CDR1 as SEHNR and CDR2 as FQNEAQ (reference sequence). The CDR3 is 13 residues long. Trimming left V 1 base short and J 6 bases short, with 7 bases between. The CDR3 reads CASSLVLGNEQFF. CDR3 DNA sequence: TGTGCCAGCAGCTTAGTTTTAGGCAATGAGCAGTTCTTC.

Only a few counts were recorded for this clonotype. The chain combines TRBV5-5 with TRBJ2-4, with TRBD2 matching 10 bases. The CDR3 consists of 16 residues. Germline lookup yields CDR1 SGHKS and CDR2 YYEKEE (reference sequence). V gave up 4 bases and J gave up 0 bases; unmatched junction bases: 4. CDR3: CASSVGLALAKNIQYF. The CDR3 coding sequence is TGTGCCAGCAGCGTGGGACTAGCGTTAGCCAAAAACATTCAGTACTTC.